The 14 T cell receptor beta chains reported below all come from one sample, sequenced in a study of blood T cell repertoires in COVID-19. The table came from immunoSEQ multiplex PCR; TCRdb's copy has only in-frame clones and leaves some out. The sample contains some 130,000 clones, around 89% of which appear only once. Input material: peripheral blood. Every receptor here comes from a man aged 45-65 years with acute or convalescent COVID-19.

The chain carries TRBV5-1 and TRBJ1-2; 7 nucleotides agree with TRBD1. CDR1 and CDR2 from the germline V gene are SGHRS and YFSETQ. The V segment lost 0 bases and the J segment 12 bases; nucleotides outside the gene matches: 5. The CDR3 extends over 12 amino acids. CDR3 sequence reads: CASSLEDRAHTF. CDR3 in DNA: TGCGCCAGCAGCTTGGAAGACAGGGCGCACACCTTC. Drawing the rest from reference TRBV5-1 and TRBJ1-2, the complete variable domain is KAGVTQTPRYLIKTRGQQVTLSCSPISGHRSVSWYQQTPGQGLQFLFEYFSETQRNKGNFPGRFSGRQFSNSRSEMNVSTLELGDSALYLCASSLEDRAHTFGSGTRLTVV.

In DNA, the CDR3 is TGTGCCAGCAGTTATGGAGGGACGTTCAATGAAAAACTGTTTTTT. Protein: CASSYGGTFNEKLFF. The chain has TRBV6-5 and TRBJ1-4, with D possibly TRBD1 on 5 matching bases. Germline V gene lookup returns CDR1 MNHEY and CDR2 SVGAGI. V lost 3 bases and J lost 5, with 13 bases in between. The length of the CDR3 is 15 residues.

The chain employs TRBV6-1 and TRBJ2-1; TRBD2 agrees at 7 bases. V lost 0 bases and J lost 2; bases outside the gene matches: 1. Looked up from germline, CDR1 is MNHNS and CDR2 is SASEGT. The CDR3 length is 15 residues. CDR3 loop: CASSEAGGPYNEQFF. In nucleotides, the CDR3 is TGTGCCAGCAGTGAAGCGGGAGGGCCCTACAATGAGCAGTTCTTC.

This chain joins TRBV28 and TRBJ1-2, with D hard to call. V shed 2 bases and J shed 2 bases, with 12 bases lying between them. The CDR3 runs 15 residues. Looked up from germline, CDR1 is MDHEN and CDR2 is SYDVKM. This CDR3 reads CASSLLSSGNYGYTF. The CDR3 nucleotides are TGTGCCAGCAGTTTACTCTCGTCCGGGAACTATGGCTACACCTTC.

The chain carries TRBV5-6 and TRBJ2-2; TRBD1 matches at 11 bases. The CDR3 runs 16 residues. V trimming: 4 bases; J trimming: 8 bases; junction bases outside the gene matches: 10. Germline lookup yields CDR1 SGHDT and CDR2 YYEEEE. The CDR3 nucleotides read TGTGCCAGCAGCCGCGGTCCGGACAGGGGGCTTGGGGAGCTGTTTTTT. This sequence encodes CASSRGPDRGLGELFF.

J is TRBJ1-2 and V is TRBV19, with D maybe TRBD1 (5 bases). The length of the CDR3 is 14 residues. V lost 6 bases, J lost 3 bases, and 14 bases lay in between. CDR1 LNHDA and CDR2 SQIVND come from the germline V gene (reference sequence). CDR3: CASSNRLTYYGYTF. Here the CDR3 DNA reads TGTGCCAGTAGCAACAGGCTGACCTACTATGGCTACACCTTC.

This chain uses TRBV7-8 with TRBJ2-2, with D unresolved. This CDR3 is 13 amino acids long. CDR1 and CDR2 from the germline V gene are SGHVS and FQNEAQ. The V and J ends lost 5 bases and 2 bases respectively, with 6 bases between them. CDR3 sequence: CASSEKNTGELFF. The CDR3 DNA reads as TGTGCCAGCAGCGAGAAAAACACCGGGGAGCTGTTTTTT.

The rearrangement uses TRBV5-4 and TRBJ2-1, with 7 positions matching TRBD2. CDR1 SGHNT and CDR2 YYREEE come from the germline V gene (reference sequence). The CDR3 is made up of 17 amino acids. The J segment lost 3 bases and the V segment lost 0 bases, leaving 9 bases of the junction unmatched. The CDR3 reads CASSLEHGGEYYNEQFF. For the CDR3, the DNA is TGTGCCAGCAGCTTGGAGCATGGGGGGGAGTACTACAATGAGCAGTTCTTC.

As regards this clone: Other nucleotide sequences from this sample produce the same CDR3. The chain has TRBV7-2 and TRBJ1-2, with D possibly matching TRBD1 (6 bases). The germline CDR1 and CDR2 sequences are SGHTA and FQGNSA. The CDR3 is 13 amino acids. Trimming removed 5 bases from V and 5 bases from J, with 12 bases in between. DNA for the CDR3: TGTGCCAGCAGCCTAGGTCAGGGGTATGGCTACACCTTC. Its translation is CASSLGQGYGYTF.

The chain combines TRBV19 with TRBJ1-1; 8 bases are shared with TRBD1. The CDR3 loop spans 16 amino acids. Germline V gives CDR1 LNHDA, CDR2 SQIVND (reference sequence). After removal of 3 bases from V and 1 base from J, the junction contained 7 bases not matched to a gene. The CDR3 spells CASSMVLGQGNTEAFF. Written as DNA, the CDR3 is TGTGCCAGTAGTATGGTTCTCGGACAGGGGAACACTGAAGCTTTCTTT.

The gene calls are TRBV6-5 and TRBJ1-6; TRBD1 matches at 8 bases. Germline trimming cut 7 bases from V and 10 bases from J; bases unmatched to any gene: 12. This CDR3 region has 15 residues. Germline-derived CDR1 and CDR2 are MNHEY and SVGAGI. The CDR3 nucleotides are TGTGCCAGCACCTCTTCCGGACAGGGAAGATCACCCCTCCACTTT. The encoded protein is CASTSSGQGRSPLHF.

The chain joins TRBV28 to TRBJ2-2; D call uncertain. Trimming left V 6 bases short and J 4 bases short, with 9 bases between. The CDR3 has 13 amino acids. Germline V gene data show CDR1 as MDHEN and CDR2 as SYDVKM. CDR3: CASSPTVTGELFF. CDR3 coding DNA: TGTGCCAGCAGCCCAACAGTCACCGGGGAGCTGTTTTTT.

As concerns this clone: A far more abundant clone sits one base away, making this likely a read error. The rearrangement uses TRBV5-1 and TRBJ2-1; TRBD2 matches at 7 bases. The ends lost 2 bases at V and 0 bases at J; junction bases unmatched: 2. Germline CDR1 and CDR2: SGHRS and YFSETQ. The CDR3 is 15 amino acids. The CDR3 reads CASSFRGGSYNEQFF. Written as DNA, the CDR3 is TGCGCCAGCAGCTTTCGCGGGGGCTCCTACAATGAGCAGTTCTTC.

This clone was picked up a small number of times. The gene calls are TRBV5-4 and TRBJ2-2; 10 bases are a match to TRBD2. V trimming: 4 bases; J trimming: 3 bases; junction bases outside the gene matches: 3. The germline V gene has CDR1 SGHNT and CDR2 YYREEE (reference sequence). The CDR3 length is 15 residues. The CDR3 reads CASSPSGRDTGELFF. CDR3 in DNA: TGTGCCAGCAGCCCTAGCGGGAGAGACACCGGGGAGCTGTTTTTT.